One sample yielded the 19 T cell receptor beta chains listed below, sequenced in a study of cytomegalovirus exposure and HLA in healthy donors. 60 Vbeta and 13 Jbeta primers were used in PCR. Profiling relied on immunoSEQ multiplex PCR, and the TCRdb table lists in-frame clones only, not all of them. The sample has 95,000 to 100,000 clones, about 70% seen once. Sequencing input: PBMCs. These receptor sequences come from a middle-aged woman in good health and CMV-seronegative.

This sequence joins TRBV7-3 and TRBJ2-3, with 8 bases fitting TRBD2. The CDR3 is made up of 15 amino acids. Per the germline V gene, CDR1 is SGHTA and CDR2 is FQGTGA. J was trimmed by 4 bases and V by 5 bases; bases with no gene match: 8. The CDR3, as DNA: TGTGCCAGCAGCCTCCGGGGGGGGAGCGCAGATACGCAGTATTTT. As protein: CASSLRGGSADTQYF.

The gene calls are TRBV21-1 and TRBJ1-2; the D segment call TRBD1 is taken from the table without a DNA check. TRBV21-1 is given as a pseudogene. The CDR3 has 14 residues. This CDR3 is CASSKVNRVPGYTF. The CDR3 nucleotides are TGTGCCAGCAGCAAAGTTAACAGGGTCCCTGGCTACACCTTC.

The chain recombines TRBV4-2 with TRBJ2-3, with D possibly matching TRBD2 (6 bases). Deletions cut 0 bases from V and 6 bases from J, with 16 bases between. CDR3 length equals 16 residues. Germline CDR1 LGHNA, CDR2 YNFKEQ. CDR3 sequence (DNA): TGTGCCAGCAGCCAAGACAGGGCAGGCGGGGTGGATACGCAGTATTTT. Translated, it gives CASSQDRAGGVDTQYF.

The chain has TRBV7-8 and TRBJ1-6; no clear D gene. Per the germline V gene, CDR1 is SGHVS and CDR2 is FQNEAQ. This CDR3 comprises 14 residues. The V end was cut by 2 bases, the J end by 17 bases, with 19 bases between. CDR3 DNA sequence: TGTGCCAGCAGCTTAAACGTCGGGAACGAGAAAATCCACTTT. Translating gives CASSLNVGNEKIHF.

A single count supports this clone. The CDR3 region is CASSLIASGATDTQYF. The CDR3 DNA reads as TGTGCCAGCAGCTTAATCGCTAGCGGGGCAACAGATACGCAGTATTTT. The rearrangement links TRBV7-3 to TRBJ2-3; TRBD2 matches at 9 bases. V was pared by 1 base and J by 3 bases, with 5 bases of the junction left unmatched. Germline V gene lookup returns CDR1 SGHTA and CDR2 FQGTGA. The length of the CDR3 is 16 residues.

The genes are TRBV4-1 and TRBJ2-1, with unresolved D. Germline CDR1 reads MGHRA; CDR2 reads YSYEKL. Between the trimmed V and J ends, which lost 1 base and 0 bases, there was a span of 4 bases. The CDR3 length is 14 residues. CDR3 region: CASSQGSSYNEQFF. CDR3 coding DNA: TGCGCCAGCAGCCAAGGGAGCTCCTACAATGAGCAGTTCTTC.

DNA of the CDR3: TGTGCCAGCAGCCCTCGGACTAGCGGGGGGGTCATTCAAGAGACCCAGTACTTC. Residues: CASSPRTSGGVIQETQYF. The rearrangement joins TRBV7-8 to TRBJ2-5; the match to TRBD2 covers 15 bases. This CDR3 spans 18 amino acids. The V gene's germline CDR1 is SGHVS and CDR2 FQNEAQ. Unmatched junction bases numbered 9, after V lost 5 bases and J lost 2 bases.

CDR3 bases: TGTGCCAGCAGCCACCTAGGGGGGGAGACTGGAAACACCATATATTTT. Its translation is CASSHLGGETGNTIYF. This sequence joins TRBV7-2 and TRBJ1-3; a possible D gene is TRBD1 (6 bases). Germline CDR1 reads SGHTA; CDR2 reads FQGNSA. Trimming cost V 5 bases and J 2 bases, with 16 bases left between them. This CDR3 has 16 amino acids.

The chain employs TRBV4-2 and TRBJ2-7; TRBD2 might be the D (5 bases). The V end lost 6 bases, the J end lost 0 bases, and 18 bases lay between the germline ends. The CDR3 extends over 16 amino acids. CDR1 and CDR2 (germline): LGHNA, YNFKEQ. Here the CDR3 reads CASRLDHSGLSYEQYF. The DNA of the CDR3 is TGTGCCAGCAGGCTAGATCACAGCGGCCTCTCCTACGAGCAGTACTTC.

This clone is a singleton in its sample. The V and J genes are TRBV11-2 and TRBJ2-1; D not resolved. The germline V gene has CDR1 SGHAT and CDR2 FQNNGV. The CDR3 totals 15 residues. Trimming removed 0 bases at V and 0 bases at J, with 6 bases between. The CDR3 sequence is CASSLDVSSYNEQFF. The CDR3 DNA reads TGTGCCAGCAGCTTAGATGTCTCCTCCTACAATGAGCAGTTCTTC.

The genes are TRBV6-1 and TRBJ1-1; D is perhaps TRBD1 (5 bases). The CDR3 extends over 13 amino acids. Trimming removed 5 bases at V and 1 base at J, with 8 bases between. In germline, CDR1 is MNHNS, CDR2 SASEGT. DNA of the CDR3: TGTGCCAGCAGTCTCCAGGGGAACACTGAAGCTTTCTTT. It yields the protein CASSLQGNTEAFF.

The chain is built from TRBV5-1 and TRBJ2-3; 8 nucleotides align to TRBD2. This CDR3 has 18 amino acids. V trimming: 4 bases; J trimming: 2 bases; junction bases outside the gene matches: 15. Germline V CDR1 and CDR2: SGHRS, YFSETQ. The CDR3 loop is CASSRSPSGPTFTDTQYF. The DNA for the CDR3 is TGCGCCAGCAGCCGATCCCCTAGCGGGCCAACCTTCACAGATACGCAGTATTTT.

This chain joins TRBV7-6 and TRBJ2-7, with 9 bases aligning to TRBD1. This CDR3 has 15 residues. Germline V lookup: CDR1 SGHVS, CDR2 FNYEAQ. The ends lost 1 base at V and 2 bases at J; junction bases unmatched: 3. The DNA of the CDR3 is TGTGCCAGCAGCTTAGGTGACAGGGGGGCCTACGAGCAGTACTTC. This encodes CASSLGDRGAYEQYF.

This chain uses TRBV6-5 with TRBJ1-1; D might be TRBD1 (6 bases). Germline assignment: CDR1 MNHEY and CDR2 SVGAGI. The CDR3 is made up of 14 amino acids. Between the trimmed V and J ends, which lost 0 bases and 3 bases, there was a span of 8 bases. The CDR3 loop is CASSYSPGDTEAFF. In DNA form, the CDR3 reads TGTGCCAGCAGTTACTCACCAGGGGACACTGAAGCTTTCTTT.

Here the CDR3 DNA reads TGTGCCAGCAGTCAGCGGGAGGACAATGAGCAGTTCTTC. This sequence encodes CASSQREDNEQFF. The chain combines TRBV6-1 with TRBJ2-1; 9 bases match TRBD2. The ends lost 5 bases at V and 5 bases at J; junction bases unmatched: 1. Germline loops: CDR1 MNHNS, CDR2 SASEGT. CDR3 length equals 13 residues.

CDR3 sequence: CASSVPRQGLNQPQHF. The CDR3 DNA sequence: TGTGCCAGCAGTGTCCCCAGGCAGGGGTTGAACCAGCCCCAGCATTTT. The rearrangement joins TRBV6-1 to TRBJ1-5, with D possibly TRBD1 on 6 matching bases. The germline V gene has CDR1 MNHNS and CDR2 SASEGT. V was trimmed by 4 bases and J by 7 bases, leaving 20 bases between them. This CDR3 contains 16 residues.

There are a few counts of this clone. This chain links TRBV7-3 with TRBJ2-5, with 7 bases that match TRBD2. Trimming took 3 bases from V and 5 from J; bases not matched to a gene: 3. Germline lookup yields CDR1 SGHTA and CDR2 FQGTGA. This CDR3 spans 13 amino acids. CDR3 sequence (DNA): TGTGCCAGCAGCTTCGGGGAGGGGGAGACCCAGTACTTC. Translation gives CASSFGEGETQYF.

The chain combines TRBV29-1 with TRBJ1-1; possibly TRBD1 for D (5 bases). The CDR3 runs to 14 residues. Trimming shortened V by 2 bases and J by 4 bases, and 14 bases separated the two germline ends. The germline V gene encodes CDR1 SQVTM and CDR2 ANQGSEA. CDR3 region: CSVERTRGGTEAFF. The CDR3 DNA reads TGCAGCGTTGAAAGGACCCGCGGGGGCACTGAAGCTTTCTTT.

The chain is built from TRBV4-2 and TRBJ2-1; 8 bases line up with TRBD2. The V gene's germline CDR1 is LGHNA and CDR2 YNFKEQ. Trimming took 3 bases from V and 2 from J; bases not matched to a gene: 9. The CDR3 is 17 residues long. CDR3 residues: CASSHLRGGLAYNEQFF. The CDR3 bases are TGTGCCAGCAGCCATTTACGTGGGGGACTAGCCTACAATGAGCAGTTCTTC.